The entry that follows covers one T cell receptor (beta chain) sequence. Its antigen remains unknown. This sample stems from a study of blood T cells in healthy people across ages. Broader study findings: Among long-lived donors, naive CD4+ cells were more numerous and diversity higher than in aged donors. Diversity figures based on one million T cells were deemed too low.

Total RNA was extracted at no less than 5 micrograms per sample. A sample-barcoded 5' primer and a J-beta primer mix were used in a second PCR of roughly 7 to 12 cycles. TCRdb re-called the 5' RACE reads through MiXCR, storing one row per CDR3 protein. The sample consists of approximately 400,000 distinct CDR3 sequences, about 55% of them appearing once. The germline gives CDR1 SGDLS, CDR2 YYNGEE. The CDR3 loop spans 17 amino acids. Germline trimming cut 3 bases from V and 0 bases from J; bases unmatched to any gene: 6. V is TRBV9 and J is TRBJ2-1; TRBD2 aligns across 10 bases. Material for sequencing was blood. The sequence came from a man aged 55-75 years in good health. The CDR3 sequence: CASSGVAGGLSYNEQFF. As DNA, the CDR3 is TGTGCCAGCAGCGGCGTAGCGGGAGGTCTCTCCTACAATGAGCAGTTCTTC.